Following are 25 T cell receptor beta chains from one sample sequenced in a study of blood T cell repertoires in COVID-19. Using immunoSEQ multiplex PCR, the repertoire was profiled, and TCRdb retains in-frame clones only, with some absent. The sample shows about 120,000 clones, around 78% of them seen only once. The source material was peripheral blood. The receptor set was obtained from a man between 25 and 39 years old with acute or convalescent COVID-19.

The chain has TRBV2 and TRBJ1-6, with 9 bases that match TRBD1. V shed 5 bases, J shed 7 bases, and the junction held 9 bases outside the gene matches. CDR1 is SNHLY, CDR2 FYNNEI, per germline. CDR3 length: 16 amino acids. The CDR3: CASSLQGAGRNSPLHF. CDR3 in DNA: TGTGCCAGCAGTCTACAGGGGGCGGGGAGAAATTCACCCCTCCACTTT.

CDR3 residues: CASSQDFWRDPLTDTQYF. CDR3 nucleotides: TGTGCCAGCAGCCAAGACTTTTGGCGGGACCCCCTAACAGATACGCAGTATTTT. The V gene is TRBV3-1 (or the pseudogene TRBV3-2), the J gene TRBJ2-3; possible D gene TRBD2, 6 bases. Germline CDR1 LGHDT, CDR2 YNNKEL (reference sequence). Trimming left V 0 bases short and J 3 bases short, with 19 bases between. This CDR3 contains 18 residues.

In DNA, the CDR3 is TGTGCCAGCAGTTACTCGGGACAGTTCGGGGGCGGGGAGCTGTTTTTT. The encoded protein is CASSYSGQFGGGELFF. The chain carries TRBV6-2 or TRBV6-3 and TRBJ2-2; tentatively, D is TRBD1 (7 bases). This CDR3 comprises 16 residues. Germline CDR1 is MNHEY and CDR2 is SVGEGT. The germline V and J ends were trimmed by 0 bases and 7 bases, with 15 bases remaining between them.

The chain combines TRBV19 with TRBJ2-2; 9 bases are a match to TRBD2. This CDR3 is 15 amino acids long. The germline V gene has CDR1 LNHDA and CDR2 SQIVND (reference sequence). With V trimmed by 3 bases and J by 2 bases, 1 base remained unmatched. The CDR3 spells CASSMRGGNTGELFF. In DNA form, the CDR3 reads TGTGCCAGTAGTATGCGGGGGGGTAACACCGGGGAGCTGTTTTTT.

The chain carries TRBV30 and TRBJ1-1; TRBD1 might be the D (6 bases). This CDR3 region has 13 residues. V shed 2 bases and J shed 3 bases, with 10 bases lying between them. Germline assignment: CDR1 GTSNPN and CDR2 SVGIG (reference sequence). CDR3 nucleotide sequence: TGTGCCTGGAGTACCCAGGGGTACACTGAAGCTTTCTTT. Its translation: CAWSTQGYTEAFF.

V is TRBV5-1 and J is TRBJ2-1, with D unclear. Germline V gives CDR1 SGHRS, CDR2 YFSETQ. This CDR3 has 14 amino acids. The V end was cut by 2 bases, the J end by 3 bases, with 9 bases between. The CDR3 sequence is CASSFGEFYNEQFF. The DNA for the CDR3 is TGCGCCAGCAGCTTTGGAGAGTTCTACAATGAGCAGTTCTTC.

The CDR3 spells CASSQEDRDRSGYTF. In nucleotides, the CDR3 is TGCGCCAGCAGCCAAGAAGACAGGGATAGGAGTGGCTACACCTTC. This chain joins TRBV4-1 and TRBJ1-2, with 7 bases matching TRBD1. The CDR3 consists of 15 residues. Per the germline V gene, CDR1 is MGHRA and CDR2 is YSYEKL. Trimming took 0 bases from V and 7 from J; bases not matched to a gene: 8.

A note on this clone: The sample carries other DNA sequences with the same CDR3. V is TRBV7-2 and J is TRBJ2-1; the match to TRBD2 covers 10 bases. Germline CDR1 reads SGHTA; CDR2 reads FQGNSA. The CDR3 is 15 residues long. With V trimmed by 5 bases and J by 4 bases, 5 bases remained unmatched. The chain's CDR3 is CASSKGLADYNEQFF. CDR3 in DNA: TGTGCCAGCAGCAAAGGACTAGCGGATTACAATGAGCAGTTCTTC.

The CDR3, as DNA: TGTGCCAGCAGCTTAGTAGTGGCGGTCCCCAAGATTCTAGAGACCCAGTACTTC. This translates into CASSLVVAVPKILETQYF. The J gene is TRBJ2-5, the V gene TRBV11-3; unclear D gene. V lost 1 base to trimming and J lost 4 bases, with 22 bases between them. Per the germline V gene, CDR1 is SGHNT and CDR2 is YENEEA. The CDR3 length is 18 residues.

CDR3 coding DNA: TGTGCCAGCAGCCTGACACCTAACCCTGAAGCTTTCTTT. This translates into CASSLTPNPEAFF. The chain is built from TRBV7-9 and TRBJ1-1; D gene unclear. V gave up 5 bases and J gave up 6 bases, with 13 bases separating them. Germline CDR1 and CDR2: SEHNR and FQNEAQ (reference sequence). The CDR3 length is 13 residues.

The chain joins TRBV3-1 (or the pseudogene TRBV3-2) to TRBJ2-3, with D perhaps TRBD1 (6 bases). There are 15 residues in the CDR3. With 7 bases removed from V and 1 base from J, the gap between germline ends came to 15 bases. In germline, CDR1 is LGHDT, CDR2 YNNKEL (reference sequence). The CDR3 sequence: CASMNRVEGTDTQYF. DNA for the CDR3: TGTGCCAGCATGAACAGGGTTGAAGGCACAGATACGCAGTATTTT.

The rearrangement uses TRBV19 and TRBJ2-7, with D possibly matching TRBD2 (5 bases). Germline lookup yields CDR1 LNHDA and CDR2 SQIVND (reference sequence). V lost 3 bases and J 2 bases, leaving 11 bases between the germline ends. CDR3 length: 14 residues. The chain's CDR3 is CASSILPGAYEQYF. The CDR3 coding sequence is TGTGCCAGTAGTATTCTTCCCGGGGCCTACGAGCAGTACTTC.

Within the sample, this clone is medium-sized. The V and J genes are TRBV6-2 or TRBV6-3 and TRBJ1-5, with a possible D match to TRBD1 (5 bases). Germline V CDR1 and CDR2: MNHEY, SVGEGT. Trimming removed 4 bases at V and 6 bases at J, with 16 bases between. This CDR3 is built from 15 residues. CDR3 coding DNA: TGTGCCAGCAGTTGGGAGGGGAGGGGTACTCAGCCCCAGCATTTT. It encodes CASSWEGRGTQPQHF.

The V call is TRBV9, the J call TRBJ1-5, with 8 bases identical to TRBD1. Trimming at V came to 4 bases and at J to 1 base, leaving 7 bases not matched to a gene. The CDR3 sequence is 16 residues long. CDR1 SGDLS and CDR2 YYNGEE come from the germline V gene. As DNA, the CDR3 is TGTGCCAGCAGCCCCGGACAGGGCGGGAGCAATCAGCCCCAGCATTTT. It specifies CASSPGQGGSNQPQHF. The full variable domain, rest sourced from reference TRBV9 and TRBJ1-5, is DSGVTQTPKHLITATGQRVTLRCSPRSGDLSVYWYQQSLDQGLQFLIQYYNGEERAKGNILERFSAQQFPDLHSELNLSSLELGDSALYFCASSPGQGGSNQPQHFGDGTRLSIL.

The CDR3 sequence: CASSHQLGASSYNEQFF. The CDR3 bases are TGTGCCAGCAGCCACCAACTGGGCGCGAGCTCCTACAATGAGCAGTTCTTC. This chain joins TRBV14 and TRBJ2-1; D is uncertain. The CDR3 is 17 amino acids. Trimming took off 3 bases at V and 0 bases at J, with 15 bases between the two ends. Germline-derived CDR1 and CDR2 are SGHDN and FVKESK.

There are a few counts of this clone. The CDR3 spells CASSYTAGSSAFF. The CDR3 bases are TGTGCCAGTAGTTACACCGCCGGGAGTTCGGCTTTCTTT. The gene calls are TRBV19 and TRBJ1-1; D is uncertain. The CDR3 runs 13 residues. V was clipped by 5 bases and J by 11 bases, with 18 bases between them. CDR1 and CDR2 from the germline V gene are LNHDA and SQIVND (reference sequence).

J is TRBJ1-3 and V is TRBV4-3; D not certain. Germline CDR1 is LGHNA and CDR2 is YSLEER. The CDR3 contains 19 residues. The germline V and J ends were trimmed by 0 bases and 0 bases, with 18 bases remaining between them. In DNA form, the CDR3 reads TGCGCCAGCAGCCAAGATGGGCCGGGGTGGACTCTCTCTGGAAACACCATATATTTT. Translated: CASSQDGPGWTLSGNTIYF.

The table lists this clone with a few counts. V is TRBV10-3 and J is TRBJ1-6; weak D call: TRBD1 (5 bases). V was cut by 0 bases and J by 10 bases, with 19 bases left in between. This CDR3 is 17 amino acids long. Germline CDR1 and CDR2: ENHRY and SYGVKD. The CDR3 DNA reads TGTGCCATCAGTGAGTCGATAAGCGGGGCCCGGGGGTCACCCCTCCACTTT. As protein: CAISESISGARGSPLHF.

This chain joins TRBV3-1 (or the pseudogene TRBV3-2) and TRBJ2-2, with 7 bases identical to TRBD2. The J segment lost 5 bases and the V segment lost 0 bases, leaving 9 bases of the junction unmatched. Germline V gene sequence: CDR1 LGHDT, CDR2 YNNKEL (reference sequence). CDR3 length equals 17 residues. DNA of the CDR3: TGTGCCAGCAGCCAAGATTACTCGCGGGGGAGGACCGGGGAGCTGTTTTTT. It yields the protein CASSQDYSRGRTGELFF.

CDR3 bases: TGCGCCAGCAGCTGGGACTTCACAGATACGCAGTATTTT. Amino acid sequence: CASSWDFTDTQYF. The genes are TRBV5-1 and TRBJ2-3, with a possible D match to TRBD2 (6 bases). The CDR3 consists of 13 residues. Germline assignment: CDR1 SGHRS and CDR2 YFSETQ. V was clipped by 3 bases and J by 2 bases, with 7 bases between them.

This chain links TRBV2 with TRBJ1-1; tentatively, D is TRBD1 (5 bases). CDR3 length: 13 amino acids. Germline V gene lookup returns CDR1 SNHLY and CDR2 FYNNEI. The V gene lost 2 bases and the J gene lost 6 bases, with 10 bases spanning the gap. The CDR3 DNA sequence: TGTGCCAGCAGTGAAAGGGGAGGGGCTGAAGCTTTCTTT. This gives the protein CASSERGGAEAFF.

The chain employs TRBV6-1 and TRBJ2-7; TRBD1 matches 8 bases. The CDR3 has 14 amino acids. V lost 1 base and J lost 7; bases outside the gene matches: 6. Germline loops: CDR1 MNHNS, CDR2 SASEGT. CDR3 DNA: TGTGCCAGCAGTGAAGGGACAGGGATTATGGAGCAGTACGTC. Its translation: CASSEGTGIMEQYV.

The rearrangement uses TRBV19 and TRBJ2-3; a weak D match, TRBD2 (5 bases). There are 15 residues in the CDR3. Germline assignment: CDR1 LNHDA and CDR2 SQIVND (reference sequence). The V end lost 1 base, the J end lost 2 bases, and 10 bases lay between the germline ends. The CDR3 here is CASSIGTGYTDTQYF. The CDR3 nucleotides read TGTGCCAGTAGTATAGGGACGGGGTACACAGATACGCAGTATTTT.

This chain links TRBV7-8 with TRBJ1-3, with a weak D call TRBD1 (6 bases). The V gene lost 5 bases and the J gene lost 0 bases, with 8 bases spanning the gap. The CDR3 extends over 14 amino acids. Looked up from germline, CDR1 is SGHVS and CDR2 is FQNEAQ. The DNA for the CDR3 is TGTGCCAGCAGCCAACAGGGCTCTGGAAACACCATATATTTT. As protein: CASSQQGSGNTIYF.

The chain is built from TRBV5-4 and TRBJ2-7; TRBD1 matches at 7 bases. J gave up 2 bases and V 4 bases, and 9 bases lay outside the gene matches. The CDR3 runs 15 residues. Per the germline V gene, CDR1 is SGHNT and CDR2 is YYREEE (reference sequence). The CDR3 protein is CASSGRTGGPYEQYF. The CDR3 DNA sequence: TGTGCCAGCAGCGGACGGACAGGAGGACCCTACGAGCAGTACTTC. Full variable domain (rest looked up from reference TRBV5-4 and TRBJ2-7): ETGVTQSPTHLIKTRGQQVTLRCSSQSGHNTVSWYQQALGQGPQFIFQYYREEENGRGNFPPRFSGLQFPNYSSELNVNALELDDSALYLCASSGRTGGPYEQYFGPGTRLTVT.